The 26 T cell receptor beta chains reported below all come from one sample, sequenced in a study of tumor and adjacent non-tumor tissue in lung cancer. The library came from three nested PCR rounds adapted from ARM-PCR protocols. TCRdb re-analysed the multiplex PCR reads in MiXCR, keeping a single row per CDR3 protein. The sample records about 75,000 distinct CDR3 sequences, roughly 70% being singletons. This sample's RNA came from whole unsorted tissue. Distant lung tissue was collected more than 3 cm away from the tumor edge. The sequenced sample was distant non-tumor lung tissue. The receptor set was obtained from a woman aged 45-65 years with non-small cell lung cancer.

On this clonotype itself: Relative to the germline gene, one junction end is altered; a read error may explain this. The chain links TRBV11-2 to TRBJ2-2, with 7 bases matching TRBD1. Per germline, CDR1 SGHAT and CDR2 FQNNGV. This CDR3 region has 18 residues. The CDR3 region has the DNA TGTGCCAGCAGCTCCATCGCATACAGGGGAATGAACACCGGGGAGCTGTTATTT. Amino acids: CASSSIAYRGMNTGELLF.

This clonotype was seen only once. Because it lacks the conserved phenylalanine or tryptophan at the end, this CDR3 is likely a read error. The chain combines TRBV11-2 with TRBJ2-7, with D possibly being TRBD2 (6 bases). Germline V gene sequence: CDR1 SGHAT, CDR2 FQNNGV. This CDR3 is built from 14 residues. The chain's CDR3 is CASSLNAGTYEQYI. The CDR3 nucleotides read TGTGCAAGCAGCTTGAACGCGGGGACCTACGAGCAGTACATC.

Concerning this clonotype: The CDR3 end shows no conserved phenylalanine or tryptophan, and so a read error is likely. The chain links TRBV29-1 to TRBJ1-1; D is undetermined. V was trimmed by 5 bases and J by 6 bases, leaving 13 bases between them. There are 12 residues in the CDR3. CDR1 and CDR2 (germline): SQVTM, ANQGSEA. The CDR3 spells CSVRGIGAEAFS. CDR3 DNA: TGCAGCGTTAGAGGGATCGGGGCTGAAGCTTTCTCT.

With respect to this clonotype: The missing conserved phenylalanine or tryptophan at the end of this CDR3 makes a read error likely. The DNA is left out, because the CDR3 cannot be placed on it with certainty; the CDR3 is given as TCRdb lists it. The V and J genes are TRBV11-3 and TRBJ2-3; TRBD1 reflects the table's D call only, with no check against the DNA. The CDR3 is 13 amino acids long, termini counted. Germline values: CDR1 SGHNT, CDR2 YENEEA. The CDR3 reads CASSDRETDTQYI.

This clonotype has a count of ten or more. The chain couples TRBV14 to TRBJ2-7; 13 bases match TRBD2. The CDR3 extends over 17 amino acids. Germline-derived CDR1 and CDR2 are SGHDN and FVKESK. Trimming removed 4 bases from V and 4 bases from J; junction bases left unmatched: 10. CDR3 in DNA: TGTGCCAGCAGCCCCGGGACTAGCGGGACTCGGTGGTACGAGCAGTACTTC. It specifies CASSPGTSGTRWYEQYF.

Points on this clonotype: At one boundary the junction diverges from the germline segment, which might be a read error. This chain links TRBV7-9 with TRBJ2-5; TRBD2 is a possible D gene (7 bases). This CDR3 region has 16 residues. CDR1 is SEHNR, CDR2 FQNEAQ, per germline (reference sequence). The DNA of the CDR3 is TGTGCCACCAGCTTAGGGGGAGGGGGAAATAAAGAGGCCCAGTACTTC. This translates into CATSLGGGGNKEAQYF.

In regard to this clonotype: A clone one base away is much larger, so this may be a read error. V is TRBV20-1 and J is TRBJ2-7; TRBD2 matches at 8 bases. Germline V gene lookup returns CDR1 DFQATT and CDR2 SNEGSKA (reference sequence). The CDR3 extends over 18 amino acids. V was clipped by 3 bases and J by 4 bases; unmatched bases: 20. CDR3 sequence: CSASQPRTSFRERYEQYF. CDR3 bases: TGCAGTGCTAGCCAGCCGAGGACTAGCTTCAGGGAGCGGTACGAGCAGTACTTC.

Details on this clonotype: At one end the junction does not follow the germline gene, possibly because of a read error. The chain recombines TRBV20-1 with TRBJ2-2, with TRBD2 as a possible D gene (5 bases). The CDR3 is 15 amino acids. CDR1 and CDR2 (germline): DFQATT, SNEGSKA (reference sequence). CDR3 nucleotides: TGCAGTGTTCCCCACTTGGCAGCGAACACCGGGGAGATGTTTTTT. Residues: CSVPHLAANTGEMFF.

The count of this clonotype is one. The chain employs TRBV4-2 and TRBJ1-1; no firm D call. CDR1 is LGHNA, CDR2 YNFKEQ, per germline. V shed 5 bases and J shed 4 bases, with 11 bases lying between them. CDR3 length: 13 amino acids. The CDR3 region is CASSKDRCTEAFF. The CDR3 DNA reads TGTGCCAGCAGCAAGGACCGGTGCACTGAAGCTTTCTTT.

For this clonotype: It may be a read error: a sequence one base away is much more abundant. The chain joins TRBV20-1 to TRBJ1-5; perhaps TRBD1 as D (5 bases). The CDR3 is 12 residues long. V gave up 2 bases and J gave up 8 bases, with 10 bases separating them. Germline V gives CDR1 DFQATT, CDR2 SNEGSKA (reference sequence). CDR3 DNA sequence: TGCAGTGCTAGACAGGGAAACGAGCCCCAGCATTTT. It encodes CSARQGNEPQHF.

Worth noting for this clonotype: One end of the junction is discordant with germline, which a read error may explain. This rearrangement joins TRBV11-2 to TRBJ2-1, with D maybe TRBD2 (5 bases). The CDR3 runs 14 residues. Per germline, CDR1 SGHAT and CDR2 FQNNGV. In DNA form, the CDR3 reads TGTGCCAACAGCTTCAATCCGGGAACGAGTGAGCAGTTCTTC. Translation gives CANSFNPGTSEQFF.

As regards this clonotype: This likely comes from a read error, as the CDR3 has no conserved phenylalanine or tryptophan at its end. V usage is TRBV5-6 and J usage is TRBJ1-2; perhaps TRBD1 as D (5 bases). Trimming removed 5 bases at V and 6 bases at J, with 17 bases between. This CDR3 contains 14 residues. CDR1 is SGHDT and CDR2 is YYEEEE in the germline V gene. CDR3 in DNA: TGTGCCAGCAGGAATATCAAGGGGACGGATGGCTACACCATG. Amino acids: CASRNIKGTDGYTM.

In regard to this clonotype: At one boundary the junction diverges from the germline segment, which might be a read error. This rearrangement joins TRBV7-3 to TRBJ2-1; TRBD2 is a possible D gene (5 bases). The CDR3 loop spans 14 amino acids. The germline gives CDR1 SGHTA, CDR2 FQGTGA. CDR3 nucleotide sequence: TGTGCCAGCAGCTTAAGTTCTAGCCGCCATGACCAGTTCTTC. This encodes CASSLSSSRHDQFF.

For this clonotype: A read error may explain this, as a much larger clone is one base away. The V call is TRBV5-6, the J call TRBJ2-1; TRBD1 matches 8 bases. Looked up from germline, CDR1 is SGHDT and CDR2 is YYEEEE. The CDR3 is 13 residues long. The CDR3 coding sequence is TGTGCCAACAGCTTGGACAGGGTCAATGAGCAGTTCTTC. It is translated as CANSLDRVNEQFF.

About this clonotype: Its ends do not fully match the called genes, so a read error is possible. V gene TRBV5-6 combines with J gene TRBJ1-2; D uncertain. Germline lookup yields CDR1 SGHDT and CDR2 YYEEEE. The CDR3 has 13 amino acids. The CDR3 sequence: CDSSLVEDYGYTF. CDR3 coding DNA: TGTGACAGCAGTTTGGTGGAGGACTATGGCTACACCTTC.

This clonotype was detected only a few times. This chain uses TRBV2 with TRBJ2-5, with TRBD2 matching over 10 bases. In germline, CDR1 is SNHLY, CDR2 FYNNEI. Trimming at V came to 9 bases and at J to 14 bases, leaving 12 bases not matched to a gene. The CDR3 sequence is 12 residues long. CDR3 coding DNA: TGTGCCAGTGAGGCTAGCGGGGGTGCTGTATACTTC. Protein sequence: CASEASGGAVYF. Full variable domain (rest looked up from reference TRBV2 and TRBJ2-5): EPEVTQTPSHQVTQMGQEVILRCVPISNHLYFYWYRQILGQKVEFLVSFYNNEISEKSEIFDDQFSVERPDGSNFTLKIRSTKLEDSAMYFCASEASGGAVYFGPGTRLLVL.

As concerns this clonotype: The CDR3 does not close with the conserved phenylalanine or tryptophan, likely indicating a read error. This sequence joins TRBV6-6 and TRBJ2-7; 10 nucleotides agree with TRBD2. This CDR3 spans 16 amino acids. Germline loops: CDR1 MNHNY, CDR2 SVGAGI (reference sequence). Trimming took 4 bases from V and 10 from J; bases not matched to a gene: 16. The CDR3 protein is CASSSLNEREGHDQYL. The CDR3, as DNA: TGTGCCAGCAGTTCACTAAACGAGCGGGAGGGCCATGATCAGTACCTC.

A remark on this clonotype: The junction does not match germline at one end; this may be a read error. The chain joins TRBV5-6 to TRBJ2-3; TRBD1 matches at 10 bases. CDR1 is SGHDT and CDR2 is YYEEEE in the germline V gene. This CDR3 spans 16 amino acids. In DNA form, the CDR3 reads TGTTCCAGCAGCCGTACACTGACAGGGGGCATGGATGCGCAGTATTTT. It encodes CSSSRTLTGGMDAQYF.

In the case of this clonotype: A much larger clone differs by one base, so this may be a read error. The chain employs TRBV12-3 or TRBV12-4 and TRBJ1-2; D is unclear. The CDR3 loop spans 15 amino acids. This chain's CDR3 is CASSLYEGEGYGHTF. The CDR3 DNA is TGTGCCAGCAGTTTATACGAAGGAGAGGGCTATGGCCACACCTTC.

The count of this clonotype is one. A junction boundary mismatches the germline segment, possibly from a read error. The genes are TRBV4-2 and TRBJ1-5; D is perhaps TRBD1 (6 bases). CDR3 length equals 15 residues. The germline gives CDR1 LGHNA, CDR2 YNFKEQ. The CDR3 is CASSQTVGAHQSQHF. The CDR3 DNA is TGTGCAAGCAGCCAAACGGTGGGGGCCCATCAGTCCCAGCATTTT.

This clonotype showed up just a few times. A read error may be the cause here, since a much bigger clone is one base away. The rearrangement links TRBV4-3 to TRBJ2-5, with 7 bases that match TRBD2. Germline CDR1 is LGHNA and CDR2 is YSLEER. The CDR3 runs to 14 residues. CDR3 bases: TGCGCCAGCAACCAAGAGTCGGGGGGAGAGACCCAGTACTTC. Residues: CASNQESGGETQYF.

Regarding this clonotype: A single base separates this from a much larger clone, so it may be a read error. CDR3 nucleotides: TGTGCCAGCTCCGGCTACTCTGGGGCCAACATCCTGACTTTC. Its protein is CASSGYSGANILTF. The genes are TRBV6-2 or TRBV6-3 and TRBJ2-6; D is possibly TRBD1 (5 bases). This CDR3 contains 14 residues. Germline CDR1 reads MNHEY; CDR2 reads SVGEGT.

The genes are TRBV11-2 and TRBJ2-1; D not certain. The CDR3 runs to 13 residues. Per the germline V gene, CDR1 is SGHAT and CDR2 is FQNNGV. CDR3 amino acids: CPNCLDLGNEQFF. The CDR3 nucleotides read TGTCCCAACTGCTTAGATCTCGGTAATGAGCAGTTCTTC.

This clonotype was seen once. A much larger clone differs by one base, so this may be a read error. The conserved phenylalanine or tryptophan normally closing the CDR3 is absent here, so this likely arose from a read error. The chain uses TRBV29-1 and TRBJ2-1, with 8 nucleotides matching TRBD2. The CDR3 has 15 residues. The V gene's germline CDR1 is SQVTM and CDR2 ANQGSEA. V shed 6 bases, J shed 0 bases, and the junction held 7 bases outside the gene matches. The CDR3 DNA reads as TGCAGCGTAGGACCTAGCGGGTACTCCTACAATGAGCAGTTCATC. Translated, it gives CSVGPSGYSYNEQFI.

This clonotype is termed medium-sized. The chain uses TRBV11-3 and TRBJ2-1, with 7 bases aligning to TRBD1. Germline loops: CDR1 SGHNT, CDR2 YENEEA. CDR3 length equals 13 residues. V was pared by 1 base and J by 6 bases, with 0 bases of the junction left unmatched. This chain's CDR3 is CASSLAGGNEQFF. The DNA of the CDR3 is TGTGCCAGCAGCTTAGCAGGGGGCAATGAGCAGTTCTTC.

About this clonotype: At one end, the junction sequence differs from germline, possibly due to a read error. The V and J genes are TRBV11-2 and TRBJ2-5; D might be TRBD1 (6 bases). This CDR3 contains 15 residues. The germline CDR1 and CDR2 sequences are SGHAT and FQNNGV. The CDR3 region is CASSLVRQAPITQYF. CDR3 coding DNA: TGTGCTAGCAGCTTAGTTCGACAGGCCCCGATCACCCAGTACTTC.